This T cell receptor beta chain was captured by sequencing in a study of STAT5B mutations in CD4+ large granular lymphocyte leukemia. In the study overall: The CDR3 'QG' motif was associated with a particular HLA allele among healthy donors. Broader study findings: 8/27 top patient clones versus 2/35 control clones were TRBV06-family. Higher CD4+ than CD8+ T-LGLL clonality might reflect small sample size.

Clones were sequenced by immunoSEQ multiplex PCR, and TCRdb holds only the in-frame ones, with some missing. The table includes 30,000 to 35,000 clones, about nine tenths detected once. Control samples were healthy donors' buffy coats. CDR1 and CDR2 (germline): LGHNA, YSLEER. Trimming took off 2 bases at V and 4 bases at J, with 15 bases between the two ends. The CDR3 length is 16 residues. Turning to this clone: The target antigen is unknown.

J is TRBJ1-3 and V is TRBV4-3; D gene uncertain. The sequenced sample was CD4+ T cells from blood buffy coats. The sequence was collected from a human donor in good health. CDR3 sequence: CASSQQIALGGNTIYF. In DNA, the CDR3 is TGCGCCAGCAGCCAACAAATTGCCCTCGGGGGAAACACCATATATTTT.